The entry that follows covers one T cell receptor beta chain sequence. The data were obtained in a study of cytomegalovirus exposure and HLA in healthy donors. Primers for the PCR totalled 60 Vbeta and 13 Jbeta. Repertoires were generated with immunoSEQ multiplex PCR, while TCRdb's copy carries only in-frame clones and drops some. The sample records around 150,000 clones, approximately 80% being singletons. V lost 2 bases, J lost 1 base, and 7 bases stayed unmatched. The germline V gene encodes CDR1 WSHSY and CDR2 SAAADI. This CDR3 contains 18 residues. The receptor comes from a woman in her forties in good health and CMV-seropositive. The chain uses TRBV10-2 and TRBJ2-3, with TRBD2 identical over 12 bases. Sequencing input: PBMCs. CDR3 DNA: TGCGCCAGCAGTGAGCCATGGACTAGCGGGATAGGCACAGATACGCAGTATTTT. Its protein product is CASSEPWTSGIGTDTQYF.